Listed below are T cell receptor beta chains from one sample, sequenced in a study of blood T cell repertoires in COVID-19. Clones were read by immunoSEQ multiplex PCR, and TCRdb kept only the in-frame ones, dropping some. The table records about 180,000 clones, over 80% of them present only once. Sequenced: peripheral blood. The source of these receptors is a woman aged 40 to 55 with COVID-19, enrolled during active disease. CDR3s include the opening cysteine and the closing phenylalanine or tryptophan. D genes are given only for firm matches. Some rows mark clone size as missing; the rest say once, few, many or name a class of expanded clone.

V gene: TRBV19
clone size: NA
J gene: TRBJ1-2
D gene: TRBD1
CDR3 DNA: TGTGCCAGTAGTCAACGAGGGGGCAATGGCTACACCTTC
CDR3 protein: CASSQRGGNGYTF

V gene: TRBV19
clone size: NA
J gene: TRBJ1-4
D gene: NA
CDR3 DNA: TGTGCCAGTAGTATATACTCCGGGACACCTTATGAAAAACTGTTTTTT
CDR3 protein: CASSIYSGTPYEKLFF

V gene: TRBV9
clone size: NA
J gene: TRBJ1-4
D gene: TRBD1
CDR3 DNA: TGTGCCTCCAGCGGGGGACAGGGTAATGAAAAACTGTTTTTT
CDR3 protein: CASSGGQGNEKLFF

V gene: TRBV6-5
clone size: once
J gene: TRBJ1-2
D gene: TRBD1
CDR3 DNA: TGTGCCAGCAGTTACTTCGGACAGGCTGGCGGCTACACCTTC
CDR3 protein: CASSYFGQAGGYTF

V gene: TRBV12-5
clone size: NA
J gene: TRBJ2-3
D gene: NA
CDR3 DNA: TGTGCTAGTGGTTGGAGCAGTTGGGCAGATACGCAGTATTTT
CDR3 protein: CASGWSSWADTQYF

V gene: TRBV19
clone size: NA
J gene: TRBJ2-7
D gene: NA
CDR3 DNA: TGTGCCAGTAGTATGGGCCGTCCCCCCTACGAGCAGTACTTC
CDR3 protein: CASSMGRPPYEQYF

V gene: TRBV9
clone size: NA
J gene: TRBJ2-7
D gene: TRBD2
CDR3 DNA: TGTGCCAGCAGCGAGAGCGGGAGTCCCCGCTACGAGCAGTACTTC
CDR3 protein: CASSESGSPRYEQYF

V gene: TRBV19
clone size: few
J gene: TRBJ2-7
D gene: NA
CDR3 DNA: TGTGCCTTCCAGCCAGGGCGAGAGCAGTACTTC
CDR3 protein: CAFQPGREQYF

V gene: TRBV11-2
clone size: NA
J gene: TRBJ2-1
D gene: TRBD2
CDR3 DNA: TGTGCCAGCAGGGTTAGCGGGGGGACCGGCAATGAGCAGTTCTTC
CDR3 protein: CASRVSGGTGNEQFF

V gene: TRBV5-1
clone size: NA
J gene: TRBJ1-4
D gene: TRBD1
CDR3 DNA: TGCGCCAGCAGCTTGGTCCCGGGACAGGGTCAGGGTGAAAAACTGTTTTTT
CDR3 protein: CASSLVPGQGQGEKLFF

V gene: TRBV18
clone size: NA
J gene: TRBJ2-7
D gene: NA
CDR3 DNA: TGTGCCAGCTCACCATATACTACAAGTGGCTCCTACGAGCAGTACTTC
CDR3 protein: CASSPYTTSGSYEQYF

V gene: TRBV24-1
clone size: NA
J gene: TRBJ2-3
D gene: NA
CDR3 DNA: TGTGCCACCAGTGATTCCCAGGTTAGCACAGATACGCAGTATTTT
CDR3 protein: CATSDSQVSTDTQYF

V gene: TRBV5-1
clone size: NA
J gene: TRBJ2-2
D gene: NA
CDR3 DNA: TGCGCCAGCAGCACAGATGAGAACACCGGGGAGCTGTTTTTT
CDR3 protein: CASSTDENTGELFF

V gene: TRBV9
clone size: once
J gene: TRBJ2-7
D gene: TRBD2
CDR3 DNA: TGTGCCAGCAGCCCACGTCGAGATTTAGCGGGGGCTTTC
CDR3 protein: CASSPRRDLAGAF

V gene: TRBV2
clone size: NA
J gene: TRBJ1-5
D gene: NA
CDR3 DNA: TGTGCCAGCAGTGAAGACGGGGGTGATCAGCCCCAGCATTTT
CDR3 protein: CASSEDGGDQPQHF

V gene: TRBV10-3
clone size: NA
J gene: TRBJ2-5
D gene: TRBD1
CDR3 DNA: TGTGCCATCAGTGAGCCGTCCGGGACAGGGACCCAGTACTTC
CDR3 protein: CAISEPSGTGTQYF

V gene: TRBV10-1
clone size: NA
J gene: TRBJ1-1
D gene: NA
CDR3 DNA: TGCGCCAGCAGTGAGGGAGGACAGCGCATCCAAGCTTTCTTT
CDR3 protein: CASSEGGQRIQAFF

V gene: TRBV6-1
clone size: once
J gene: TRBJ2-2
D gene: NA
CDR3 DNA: TGTGCCAGCAGTGAACTACGGGTGTCGCACACCGGGGAGCTGTTTTTT
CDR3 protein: CASSELRVSHTGELFF

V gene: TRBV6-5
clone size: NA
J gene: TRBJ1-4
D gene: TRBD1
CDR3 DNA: TGTGCCAGCTACGGACAGGGTAATGAAAAACTGTTTTTT
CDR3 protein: CASYGQGNEKLFF

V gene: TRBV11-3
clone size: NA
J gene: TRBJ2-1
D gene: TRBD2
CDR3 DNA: TGTGCCAGCAGCTTAGATTCGGGCGGGGGGGCCCGGGAGCAGTTCTTC
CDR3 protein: CASSLDSGGGAREQFF

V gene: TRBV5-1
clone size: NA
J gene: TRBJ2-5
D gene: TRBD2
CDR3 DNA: TGCGCCAGCAGCGGGTCGCGGGGGGCAAAAGAGACCCAGTACTTC
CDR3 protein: CASSGSRGAKETQYF

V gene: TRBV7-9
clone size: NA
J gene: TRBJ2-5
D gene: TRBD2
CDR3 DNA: TGTGCCAGCAGCTTATCTAGCGGGCACGAGACCCAGTACTTC
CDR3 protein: CASSLSSGHETQYF